This T cell receptor beta chain comes out of a study of T cells in Graves' hyperthyroidism and ophthalmopathy. This clonotype occurred many times. Under 3 months was the duration of disease in ophthalmopathy patients, who also had a Clinical Activity Score of at least 3 and a NOSPECS grade of at least 4. Amplified TCR beta CDR3 regions came from RNA transcripts. First-round RT-PCR targeting the TCR CDR3 was performed with the HTBI primer set. One entry per CDR3 protein, called by TCRdb with MiXCR from the multiplex PCR reads. The repertoire holds 300,000 to 400,000 distinct CDR3 sequences, with roughly 15% as singletons. CDR3 length equals 17 residues. Germline CDR1 reads MNHEY; CDR2 reads SVGAGI. Trimming took 2 bases from V and 6 from J; bases not matched to a gene: 13.

The TCR sequence derives from a woman between 25 and 40 years old with Graves' ophthalmopathy. The V call is TRBV6-5, the J call TRBJ2-1, with 7 bases that match TRBD2. The material sequenced was blood. DNA for the CDR3: TGTGCCAGCAGTTACGGGGGGGGTCGGGGCCGGGGCAATGAGCAGTTCTTC. Translating it yields CASSYGGGRGRGNEQFF.